A single T cell receptor beta chain is shown here with its context. What this receptor recognizes is not known. Base-call qualities are not available, and no considerably larger clone is one nucleotide away. For sequencing of the TCRbeta CDR3 region, genomic DNA was extracted from the sorted cells. The immunoSEQ Assay was used to sequence the TCRbeta CDR3 regions. TCRdb took over this immuneACCESS table, retaining in-frame rearrangements with V and J assigned. Such tables are incomplete; in checked studies, under half of the missing clones stem from an unresolved V gene, and the remainder is unexplained. Recorded for this sample are approximately 81,000 clones; around 85% of them occurred a single time. The ten largest clones take up 4.6% of the sample. The trial excluded patients who had a history of autoimmune disease or were on systemic immunosuppression. Peripheral blood for TCR sequencing was drawn from every dose cohort at baseline, at cycle 4 day 1 and at cycle 7 day 1. The samples were drawn from a first-in-human, open-label, multicenter phase I dose-escalation trial of ivuxolimab. Adults with locally advanced or metastatic head and neck squamous cell, hepatocellular, melanoma or renal cell carcinoma were enrolled in the trial. Before TCR sequencing, CD4+ and CD8+ T cells were separately sorted from peripheral blood.

This entry belongs to a study of OX40 agonist ivuxolimab in advanced cancers. For the study in its entirety: Ivuxolimab, which targeted the costimulatory receptor OX40 (CD134), was an agonistic, fully human IgG2 monoclonal antibody. Intravenous ivuxolimab was administered to patients every 2 weeks at six dose levels: 0.01, 0.1, 0.3, 1.5, 3 and 10 mg/kg. Of the roughly 52 dose-escalation patients, hepatocellular carcinoma was present in 19, melanoma in roughly 15, renal cell carcinoma in 9 and head and neck cancer in 9. In the dose-escalation cohort, 82.7% of patients were male, and the mean age was about 55 years, with a range of 23 to 79. Patients were allowed to have had prior anti-PD-1, anti-PD-L1 or anti-CTLA-4 therapy, and 40% of the dose-escalation patients had previously received checkpoint inhibitors. Partial responses were achieved by three dose-escalation patients, of whom one had hepatocellular carcinoma and two had cutaneous melanoma. The point of sequencing TCRbeta in the periphery was to test whether ivuxolimab changed TCR sequence diversity and drove clonal T-cell expansion. The paper describes the monotherapy dose-escalation part (N = 52 patients) of the phase I trial of ivuxolimab.

The CDR3 numbers 12 residues from cysteine through phenylalanine. Kept here is only the CDR3 DNA, which spans 36 bases and is read in frame from base 1. CDR1 MNHEY and CDR2 SVGAGI are derived from the germline V gene. At the junction V is shortened by 2 bases and J by 9 bases, with 8 bases in between. Findings and caveats that apply to the study as a whole: After ivuxolimab, expanded clones were on average more numerous among CD8+ T cells than among CD4+ T cells. Which antigens the clonally expanded peripheral T cells were specific for was not determined. Low levels of normalized T-cell clonal expansion were also seen in some patients who did not respond. In the 0.1-3.0 mg/kg groups, partial responders had among the lowest normalized peripheral clonal expansion, particularly in CD8+ T cells. At doses of 0.1 to 3.0 mg/kg, clonal expansion of both CD4+ and CD8+ T cells in blood was seen between baseline and week 6.

This receptor was taken from an adult with an advanced solid tumor such as melanoma, head and neck, liver or kidney cancer. The sample here was CD4+ or CD8+ T cells sorted from blood, taken in a trial of the OX40 agonist ivuxolimab. The chain joins TRBV6-5 to TRBJ1-5, and possibly TRBD1, on 5 matching bases. The CDR3 sequence is CASSYPGGPQHF. The sequenced DNA is TGTGCCAGCAGTTACCCCGGGGGGCCCCAGCATTTT.